The entry that follows covers one TCR beta chain sequence. Its antigen is unidentified. The donors were part of the validation cohort of more than 90 subjects. That cohort was separate from the first cohort, which comprised about 730 subjects. TCRdb keeps only in-frame clones here, not all; method: immunoSEQ multiplex PCR. The sample consists of about 130,000 clones, roughly 89% of them appearing once. The sample comes from a study of cytomegalovirus exposure and HLA in healthy donors. Study-wide background: In a later analysis, the 90 to 150 validation repertoires were reported to have used the same platform as the 600 to 700 first-cohort repertoires. Notes on the study in general: As confirmed in vitro, three CMV-associated chains were specific for CMV antigens.

The germline V gene encodes CDR1 SNHLY and CDR2 FYNNEI. The CDR3 is 18 amino acids. J was trimmed by 2 bases and V by 8 bases; bases with no gene match: 15. This chain uses TRBV2 with TRBJ2-7; 13 nucleotides line up with TRBD2. Sample: PBMCs. This receptor was taken from a woman younger than 35 in good health and CMV-seropositive. CDR3 sequence: CASGPWTSGGGLTYEQYF. The CDR3, as DNA: TGTGCCAGCGGACCGTGGACTAGCGGGGGCGGATTAACCTACGAGCAGTACTTC.